This T cell receptor (beta chain) stems from a study of T cells in Graves' hyperthyroidism and ophthalmopathy. CDR1 and CDR2 from the germline V gene are SNHLY and FYNNEI. The CDR3 consists of 14 residues. Trimming took 6 bases from V and 8 from J, leaving 19 bases between them. Study results and limitations: In validation, the model predicted ophthalmopathy. These predictions came a median about 6.8 months before onset. Appearing also in blood were most of the thyroid clonotypes expanded above 0.001.

When hyperthyroidism was first diagnosed, the blood sample was taken, preceding any ophthalmopathy symptoms. This clonotype has at least ten counts. The antigen remains unidentified. From RNA transcripts, TCR beta CDR3 regions were amplified. HTBI primers drove first-round RT-PCR of the TCR CDR3. TCRdb recomputed calls from the multiplex PCR reads with MiXCR, one row per CDR3 protein. The table lists approximately 370,000 distinct CDR3 sequences, about 17% of them singletons. The sequencing input was blood. This clonotype was obtained from a woman aged 25 to 45 with Graves' hyperthyroidism that later progressed to Graves' ophthalmopathy. The J gene is TRBJ1-2, the V gene TRBV2; tentative D call: TRBD1 (6 bases). The CDR3 protein is CASRTNDRRRGYTF. CDR3 nucleotides: TGTGCCAGCAGGACGAATGACAGGAGGAGAGGCTACACCTTC.